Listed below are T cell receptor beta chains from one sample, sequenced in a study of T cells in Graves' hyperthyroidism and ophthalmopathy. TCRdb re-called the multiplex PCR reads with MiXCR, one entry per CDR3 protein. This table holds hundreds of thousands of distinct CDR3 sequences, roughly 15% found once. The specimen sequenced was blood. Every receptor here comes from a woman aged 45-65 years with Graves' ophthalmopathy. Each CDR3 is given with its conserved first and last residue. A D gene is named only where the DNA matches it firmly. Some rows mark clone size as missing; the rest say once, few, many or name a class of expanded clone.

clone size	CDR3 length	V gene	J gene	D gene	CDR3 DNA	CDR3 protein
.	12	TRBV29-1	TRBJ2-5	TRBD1	TGCAGCGGACGACAGGGGCAAGAGACCCAGTACTTC	CSGRQGQETQYF
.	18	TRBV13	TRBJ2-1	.	TGTGCCAGCAGCTCCTTAACCGACGGGAATTGGGGATACAATGAGCAGTTCTTC	CASSSLTDGNWGYNEQFF
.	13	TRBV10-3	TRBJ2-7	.	TGTGCCATCGGGACCAAGAAATCCTACGAGCAGTACTTC	CAIGTKKSYEQYF
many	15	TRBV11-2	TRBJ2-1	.	TGTGCCAGCAGCTTAACGATACAGGATAACAATGAGCAGTTCTTC	CASSLTIQDNNEQFF
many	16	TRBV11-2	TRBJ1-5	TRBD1	TGTGCCAGCAGCGTCGGGACAGGCTATAGCAATCAGCCCCAGCATTTT	CASSVGTGYSNQPQHF
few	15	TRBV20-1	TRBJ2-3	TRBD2	TGCAGTGCCAACAGCGGGAGGGGCAGCACAGATACGCAGTATTTT	CSANSGRGSTDTQYF
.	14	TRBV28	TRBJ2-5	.	TGTGCCAGCATAGGGGGGGGGGGGCAGGAGACCCAGTACTTC	CASIGGGGQETQYF
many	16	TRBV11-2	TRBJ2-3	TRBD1	TGTGCCAGCAGCAGGAACAGGGGCTCTCGCACAGATACGCAGTATTTT	CASSRNRGSRTDTQYF
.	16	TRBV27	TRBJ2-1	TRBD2	TGTGCCAGCAGTTTATGGGGGACTAGCGGGATCTATGAGCAGTTCTTC	CASSLWGTSGIYEQFF
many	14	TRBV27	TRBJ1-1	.	TGTGCCAGCAGTTTTGAGGGAGGGCCGGCTGAAGCTTTCTTT	CASSFEGGPAEAFF
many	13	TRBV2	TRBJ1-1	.	TGTGCCTGCAAAGGTCAGGCGAACACTGAAGCTTTCTTT	CACKGQANTEAFF
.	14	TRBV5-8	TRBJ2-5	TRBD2	TGTGCCAGCATACAGAGCGGGGGAAAAGAGACCCAGTACTTC	CASIQSGGKETQYF
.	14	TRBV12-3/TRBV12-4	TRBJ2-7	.	TGTGCCAGCACGACGAGGCGGGGGCCAGTCGAGCAGTACTTC	CASTTRRGPVEQYF
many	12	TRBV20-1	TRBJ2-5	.	TGCAGTGCTAGGAGTAGGGCAGAGACCCAGTACTTC	CSARSRAETQYF
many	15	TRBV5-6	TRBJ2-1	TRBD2	TGTGCCAGCAGCCTTTCTCCAGGACTAGGAGGCGAGCAGTTCTTC	CASSLSPGLGGEQFF
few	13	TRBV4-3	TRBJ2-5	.	TGCGCCAGCAGCCAAGATCTAGTCGGGACCCAGTACTTC	CASSQDLVGTQYF
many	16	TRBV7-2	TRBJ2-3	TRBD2	TGTGCCAGCAGCTTAACTAGCGGGAGTTCGGCAGATACGCAGTATTTT	CASSLTSGSSADTQYF
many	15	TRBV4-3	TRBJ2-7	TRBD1	TGCGCCAGCAGCCCTGACACAGGGGGCGACTACGAGCAGTACTTC	CASSPDTGGDYEQYF
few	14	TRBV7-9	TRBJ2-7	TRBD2	TGTGCCAGCATCCGGGGGGGAGGACTGGGCGAGCAGTACTTC	CASIRGGGLGEQYF
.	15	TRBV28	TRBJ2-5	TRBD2	TGTGCCAGCAAGACTGGCGGGAGGATGTGGGAGACCCAGTACTTC	CASKTGGRMWETQYF
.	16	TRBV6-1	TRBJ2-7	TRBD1	TGTGCCAGCAGTCTAAGCGTACAGGGGGGACTCTACGAGCAGTACTTC	CASSLSVQGGLYEQYF
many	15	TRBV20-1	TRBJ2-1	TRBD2	TGCAGTGCTAGGGCCCTAGCGGGAGCGGGCAATGAGCAGTTCTTC	CSARALAGAGNEQFF
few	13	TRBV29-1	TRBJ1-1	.	TGCAGCGTTGAAGGCAGGGTCGGGACTGAAGCTTTCTTT	CSVEGRVGTEAFF
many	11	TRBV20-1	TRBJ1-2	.	TGCAGTGCTAGAGCCGGGTATGGCTACACCTTC	CSARAGYGYTF
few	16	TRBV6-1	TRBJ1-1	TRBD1	TGTGCCAGCAGTTGGGGACAGGGGGCAGGGCACACTGAAGCTTTCTTT	CASSWGQGAGHTEAFF
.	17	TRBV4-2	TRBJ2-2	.	TGTGCCAGCAGCCAATTGGGCGGGACCTCCAACACCGGGGAGCTGTTTTTT	CASSQLGGTSNTGELFF
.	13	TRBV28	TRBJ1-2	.	TGTGCCAGCAGTTTGTGGGTACAAGATGGCTACACCTTC	CASSLWVQDGYTF
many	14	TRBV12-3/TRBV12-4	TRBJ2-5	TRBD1	TGTGCCAGCAGTTCGGGACAGGGGTTAGAGACCCAGTACTTC	CASSSGQGLETQYF
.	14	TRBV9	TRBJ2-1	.	TGTGCCAGCAGCGTAACCGAAAAATACAATGAGCAGTTCTTC	CASSVTEKYNEQFF
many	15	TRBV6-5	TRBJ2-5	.	TGTGCCAGCAGTTACTCGGCACTACCGGGGGAGACCCAGTACTTC	CASSYSALPGETQYF
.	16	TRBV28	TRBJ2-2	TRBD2	TGTGCCAGCAGTGTACTAGCGGGAGGGGACACCGGGGAGCTGTTTTTT	CASSVLAGGDTGELFF
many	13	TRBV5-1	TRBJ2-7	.	TGCGCCAGCAGCTTGTTCGGGGCCAGCGAGCAGTACTTC	CASSLFGASEQYF
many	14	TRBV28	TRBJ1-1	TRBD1	TGTGCCAGCAGCGGACAGGGGGAAAACACTGAAGCTTTCTTT	CASSGQGENTEAFF
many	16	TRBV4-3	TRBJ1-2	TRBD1	TGCGCCAGCAGCCAAGATCTGACAGGGGGCAGGGATGGCTACACCTTC	CASSQDLTGGRDGYTF
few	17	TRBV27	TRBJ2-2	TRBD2	TGTGCCAGCAGAAGCCCGTGGCGGGAGGGGAACACCGGGGAGCTGTTTTTT	CASRSPWREGNTGELFF
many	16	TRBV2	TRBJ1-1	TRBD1	TGTGCCAGCACCAAGCCGATAGGACAGGGGAACACTGAAGCTTTCTTT	CASTKPIGQGNTEAFF
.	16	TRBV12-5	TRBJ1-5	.	TGTGCTAGTGGTTTGGTAAGAGGAACCAACCATCAGCCCCAGCATTTT	CASGLVRGTNHQPQHF
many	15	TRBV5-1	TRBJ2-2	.	TGCGCCAGCAGCATAGGTACAGTCCCCACCGGGGAGCTGTTTTTT	CASSIGTVPTGELFF
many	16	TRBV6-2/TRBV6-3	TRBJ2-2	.	TGTGCCAGCAGTTACGTCATACCGGCAAACACCGGGGAGCTGTTTTTT	CASSYVIPANTGELFF
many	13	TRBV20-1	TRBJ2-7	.	TGCAGTGCTCCACGGACAGACTTCTACGAGCAGTACTTC	CSAPRTDFYEQYF
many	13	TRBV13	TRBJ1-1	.	TGTGCCAGCAGTCCCCGGGGATACACTGAAGCTTTCTTT	CASSPRGYTEAFF
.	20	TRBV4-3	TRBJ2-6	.	TGCGCCAGCAGCCGGTGGTATGGGCAGGGCCTTTTCTCTGGGGCCAACGCCCTGACTTTC	CASSRWYGQGLFSGANALTF
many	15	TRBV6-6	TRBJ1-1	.	TGTGCCAGCAGTTACTCGACAGGAAAGTACACTGAAGCTTTCTTT	CASSYSTGKYTEAFF
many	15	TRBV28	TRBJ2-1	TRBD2	TGTGCCAGCAGTTTAATAGGAGGGAGGGCGTCCGAGCAGTTCTTC	CASSLIGGRASEQFF
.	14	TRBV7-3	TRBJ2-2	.	TGTGCCAGCAGCTATGGGGGGATCACCGGGGAGCTGTTTTTT	CASSYGGITGELFF
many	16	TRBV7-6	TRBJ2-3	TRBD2	TGTGCCAGCAGCTTAGTTGTAGCGGGGGAAACAGATACGCAGTATTTT	CASSLVVAGETDTQYF
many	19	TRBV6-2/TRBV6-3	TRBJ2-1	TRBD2	TGTGCCAGCAGTTACTCGAGAGGGAATAGCGGGAGCGTCAATAATGAGCAGTTCTTC	CASSYSRGNSGSVNNEQFF
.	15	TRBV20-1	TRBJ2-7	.	TGCAGTGCTAGAGCTTCGGCGGGACACTCCTACGAGCAGTACTTC	CSARASAGHSYEQYF
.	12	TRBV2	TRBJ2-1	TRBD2	TGTGCCAGCCTAGCGGGAGGCTATGAGCAGTTCTTC	CASLAGGYEQFF
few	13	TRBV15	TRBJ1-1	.	TGTGCCACCAGCAGGGAACACTATCATGAAGCTTTCTTT	CATSREHYHEAFF
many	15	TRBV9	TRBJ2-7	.	TGTGCCAGCAGCGTAGAAGGGGGTTCTACCTACGAGCAGTACTTC	CASSVEGGSTYEQYF
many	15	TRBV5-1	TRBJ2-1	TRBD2	TGCGCCAGCAGCTTCACGGCTAGCGGGAACAATGAGCAGTTCTTC	CASSFTASGNNEQFF
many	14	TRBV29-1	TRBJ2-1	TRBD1	TGCAGCGTGGACCGGGACAGGGGTTACAATGAGCAGTTCTTC	CSVDRDRGYNEQFF
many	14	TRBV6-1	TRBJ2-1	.	TGTGCCAGCAGTGGGCAGGGGGAGGTGAATGAGCAGTTCTTC	CASSGQGEVNEQFF
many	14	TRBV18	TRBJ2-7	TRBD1	TGTGCCAGCTCACCCCGACAGGGGAAGAACGAGCAGTACTTC	CASSPRQGKNEQYF
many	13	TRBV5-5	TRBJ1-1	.	TGTGCCAGCAGCTGGGGGTTCAACACTGAAGCTTTCTTT	CASSWGFNTEAFF
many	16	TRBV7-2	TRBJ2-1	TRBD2	TGTGCCAGCAGCTTAGATTCTAGCGGGAGTTTAGGTGAGCAGTTCTTC	CASSLDSSGSLGEQFF
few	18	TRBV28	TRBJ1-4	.	TGTGCCAGCAGTTTGCTCCGGGACACGGCCTTAACGGGTGAAAAACTGTTTTTT	CASSLLRDTALTGEKLFF
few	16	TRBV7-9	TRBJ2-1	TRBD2	TGTGCCAGCAGTTACTATGGGACTAGCGGCTACAATGAGCAGTTCTTC	CASSYYGTSGYNEQFF
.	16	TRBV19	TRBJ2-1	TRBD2	TGTGCCAGTAGTATTCTAGCGGGAGGTTCCTACAATGAGCAGTTCTTC	CASSILAGGSYNEQFF